The clone carrying this TCR beta chain was picked up a small number of times. Its matching antigen is unknown. This may come from a read error, since a much larger clone is one base off. TCRdb redid the calling of the multiplex PCR reads with MiXCR, one entry per CDR3 protein. The sample includes more than 250,000 distinct CDR3 sequences, over 30% seen only once; the top ten take more than 0.95%. Germline lookup yields CDR1 DFQATT and CDR2 SNEGSKA (reference sequence). The CDR3 contains 19 residues. J gave up 5 bases and V 0 bases, and 16 bases lay outside the gene matches. Breast cancer patients provided tissue from their axillary draining lymph nodes. The data are from a study of breast tumors, draining lymph nodes, adjacent tissues. Whole-study results and caveats: Tumor repertoires ranked between lymph nodes and nontumor tissue in diversity, with V and J gene preferences.

Sequenced material: axillary lymph node tissue. The sequence came from a female donor with breast cancer. Some clones in this sample may be carry-over from other donors' samples. This rearrangement joins TRBV20-1 to TRBJ2-2, with 9 bases aligning to TRBD2. The CDR3 bases are TGCAGTGCTAGAGATCTGAGACTAGCGGCAGTCGGTTGGACCGGGGAGCTGTTTTTT. It is translated as CSARDLRLAAVGWTGELFF.